This TCR beta chain was found in a study of CXCR3-negative and CXCR3-positive naive CD8 T cells. Germline CDR1 is MNHEY and CDR2 is SVGEGT. The CDR3 runs to 13 residues. As to this clonotype: Its specificity is unknown.

Triplicate sorts of 290,000 or so cells per CD8+ subset. The method, 5' RACE with UMI labels, was used to prepare the TRB cDNA libraries. Using the 5' RACE reads, TCRdb records one entry per CDR3 protein without DNA. The sample holds about 60,000 distinct CDR3 sequences. Study conclusions and caveats: The study found CXCR3 expression partially decreased after cryopreservation and ran most assays on fresh PBMCs. TCR interaction strength was inferred from TRB CDR3 physicochemistry, as CD5 matched across naive subsets. Naive cells with CXCR3 showed TRB CDR3s that were more hydrophobic than those in CXCR3-negative naive cells.

The sequenced material came from naive CXCR3+ CD8+ T cells from blood. The subset denotes: CD45RO-CCR7+CD27+CD95- naive CD8+ T cells expressing CXCR3 (TNR3+). The receptor comes from a human donor in good health. Some clones in this sample may be carry-over from other donors' samples. The chain uses TRBV6-2 or TRBV6-3 and TRBJ1-4; TCRdb lists TRBD1, though no DNA is available to test this call. CDR3: CATADRGEEKLFF.